Shown below are 18 T cell receptor beta chains from a single sample sequenced in a study of radiation and T cells in renal cell carcinoma. Sequenced by immunoSEQ multiplex PCR; TCRdb stores in-frame clones only, minus some. The table lists some 130,000 clones, 81% of them singletons. Time point indicated: blood 2 weeks post-SBRT. The sample's treatment: 15 Gy SBRT to primary tumor, nephrectomy 4 weeks later. The source was blood, collected from a patient whose treatment included radiotherapy and nephrectomy. These receptors originate from a woman aged 55-70 years with renal cell carcinoma.

This chain's CDR3 is CSVEGGGGTEAFF. In nucleotides, the CDR3 is TGCAGCGTTGAAGGGGGTGGGGGAACTGAAGCTTTCTTT. The chain has TRBV29-1 and TRBJ1-1, with D perhaps matching TRBD1 (5 bases). The CDR3 sequence is 13 residues long. Trimming took 1 base from V and 5 from J, leaving 11 bases between them. In germline, CDR1 is SQVTM, CDR2 ANQGSEA.

This chain connects TRBV5-5 to TRBJ2-7; 8 bases are a match to TRBD2. J lost 0 bases, V lost 1 base, and 6 bases had no gene match. Looked up from germline, CDR1 is SGHKS and CDR2 is YYEKEE (reference sequence). The CDR3 length is 16 residues. The CDR3 loop reads CASSLFTSGNSYEQYF. For the CDR3, the DNA is TGTGCCAGCAGCTTGTTCACTAGCGGAAACTCCTACGAGCAGTACTTC. Full variable domain (missing parts from reference TRBV5-5 and TRBJ2-7): DAGVTQSPTHLIKTRGQQVTLRCSPISGHKSVSWYQQVLGQGPQFIFQYYEKEERGRGNFPDRFSARQFPNYSSELNVNALLLGDSALYLCASSLFTSGNSYEQYFGPGTRLTVT.

V and J are TRBV6-1 and TRBJ2-7, with D perhaps assigned TRBD1 or TRBD2 (7 bases each). The CDR3 covers 15 residues. V shed 8 bases and J shed 0 bases, with 17 bases lying between them. The germline CDR1 and CDR2 sequences are MNHNS and SASEGT. This CDR3 is CASRFRGGDSYEQYF. The DNA of the CDR3 is TGTGCCAGCCGGTTCAGGGGGGGAGACTCCTACGAGCAGTACTTC.

There are many counts of this clone. The gene calls are TRBV2 and TRBJ2-2, with D perhaps matching TRBD2 (5 bases). CDR1 SNHLY and CDR2 FYNNEI come from the germline V gene. The CDR3 spans 12 residues. The V end lost 5 bases, the J end lost 4 bases, and 5 bases lay between the germline ends. The CDR3 region is CASSRGTGELFF. The CDR3 coding sequence is TGTGCCAGCAGTCGGGGCACCGGGGAGCTGTTTTTT.

The chain recombines TRBV2 with TRBJ1-1, with D hard to call. Trimming left V 8 bases short and J 0 bases short, with 10 bases between. The CDR3 covers 13 residues. Germline CDR1 and CDR2: SNHLY and FYNNEI. In nucleotides, the CDR3 is TGTGCCAGCTTACGGACGATGAACACTGAAGCTTTCTTT. The encoded protein is CASLRTMNTEAFF.

About this clone itself: The sample holds other DNA sequences that translate to the same CDR3. The rearrangement joins TRBV5-1 to TRBJ2-3; D call uncertain. The CDR3 has 14 residues. The germline V gene has CDR1 SGHRS and CDR2 YFSETQ. The germline V and J ends were trimmed by 0 bases and 0 bases, with 5 bases remaining between them. CDR3 in DNA: TGCGCCAGCAGCTTGGAAAGAAGCACAGATACGCAGTATTTT. It translates to CASSLERSTDTQYF.

The rearrangement uses TRBV9 and TRBJ2-5, with D perhaps TRBD1 (6 bases). V lost 0 bases to trimming and J lost 5 bases, with 14 bases between them. The CDR3 runs to 15 residues. The V gene's germline CDR1 is SGDLS and CDR2 YYNGEE. The CDR3 spells CASSVDGTRGETQYF. CDR3 DNA: TGTGCCAGCAGCGTAGATGGGACACGTGGGGAGACCCAGTACTTC.

This rearrangement joins TRBV7-9 to TRBJ1-1; D is perhaps TRBD1 (6 bases). V dropped 5 bases and J dropped 7 bases, with 11 bases sitting between them. CDR1 SEHNR and CDR2 FQNEAQ come from the germline V gene (reference sequence). CDR3 length equals 12 residues. CDR3 coding DNA: TGTGCCAGCAGCCTCTGGACAGTTGAAGCTTTCTTT. Translated: CASSLWTVEAFF.

V is TRBV5-1 and J is TRBJ2-1, with D possibly called TRBD1 or TRBD2 (5 bases each). Germline V CDR1 and CDR2: SGHRS, YFSETQ. With 1 base removed from V and 6 bases from J, the gap between germline ends came to 11 bases. This CDR3 region has 14 residues. CDR3 DNA sequence: TGCGCCAGCAGCTTGCCCCGGGACGGCAATGAGCAGTTCTTC. It is translated as CASSLPRDGNEQFF. Combining the CDR3 with reference TRBV5-1 and TRBJ2-1 gives the whole variable domain KAGVTQTPRYLIKTRGQQVTLSCSPISGHRSVSWYQQTPGQGLQFLFEYFSETQRNKGNFPGRFSGRQFSNSRSEMNVSTLELGDSALYLCASSLPRDGNEQFFGPGTRLTVL.

This clone occurred a few times. The chain recombines TRBV6-1 with TRBJ2-1; D may correspond to TRBD1 or TRBD2 (5 bases each). The germline V gene has CDR1 MNHNS and CDR2 SASEGT. The CDR3 totals 14 residues. The V end was cut by 1 base, the J end by 5 bases, with 9 bases between. The CDR3 DNA is TGTGCCAGCAGTGAAGGGGTGGGGGACAATGAGCAGTTCTTC. It translates to CASSEGVGDNEQFF.

The count of this clone is one. The chain combines TRBV4-1 with TRBJ1-4, with 8 bases that match TRBD1. CDR3 size: 19 residues. Germline V gives CDR1 MGHRA, CDR2 YSYEKL. The ends lost 0 bases at V and 0 bases at J; junction bases unmatched: 9. CDR3 in DNA: TGCGCCAGCAGCCAAGATACCGGACAGGGTAGAACAACTAATGAAAAACTGTTTTTT. It yields the protein CASSQDTGQGRTTNEKLFF.

Written as DNA, the CDR3 is TGTGCCAGCAGTCGGGACAGCCAAGAGACCCAGTACTTC. Its translation is CASSRDSQETQYF. This chain links TRBV6-6 with TRBJ2-5, with 7 bases lining up with TRBD1. Looked up from germline, CDR1 is MNHNY and CDR2 is SVGAGI (reference sequence). This CDR3 contains 13 residues. Unmatched junction bases numbered 1, after V lost 5 bases and J lost 1 base.

Of note for this clone: Compared with germline, one end of the junction differs, possibly owing to a read error. The V and J genes are TRBV2 and TRBJ2-3; D is undetermined. The CDR3 is made up of 16 amino acids. The germline CDR1 and CDR2 sequences are SNHLY and FYNNEI. CDR3 coding DNA: TGTGCCAGCAGTGAACCTACGGTGGGCGGCACGGATACGCAGTATTTT. Its translation is CASSEPTVGGTDTQYF.

This clone has at least ten counts. This CDR3 reads CASSPQEPRGTTYEQYF. CDR3 DNA sequence: TGCGCCAGCAGCCCTCAAGAGCCCCGGGGGACGACCTACGAGCAGTACTTC. The chain carries TRBV4-1 and TRBJ2-7; tentative D call: TRBD2 (6 bases). Germline CDR1 MGHRA, CDR2 YSYEKL. Trimming cost V 4 bases and J 2 bases, with 21 bases left between them. The CDR3 loop spans 17 amino acids.

J is TRBJ2-1 and V is TRBV5-1, with TRBD1 identical over 7 bases. CDR3 length: 15 residues. The trim removed 0 bases at V and 10 bases at J, leaving 10 bases unmatched. Per germline, CDR1 SGHRS and CDR2 YFSETQ. This chain's CDR3 is CASSLAVRGSNEQFF. CDR3 nucleotides: TGCGCCAGCAGCTTGGCCGTCAGGGGGTCCAACGAGCAGTTCTTC.

This clone was observed a single time. This chain links TRBV6-5 with TRBJ2-1; 11 nucleotides agree with TRBD2. Germline-derived CDR1 and CDR2 are MNHEY and SVGAGI. The trim removed 5 bases at V and 7 bases at J, leaving 7 bases unmatched. This CDR3 spans 15 amino acids. This chain's CDR3 is CASSPTSGIWNEQFF. CDR3 DNA sequence: TGTGCCAGCAGTCCGACTAGCGGGATATGGAATGAGCAGTTCTTC.

This chain links TRBV5-1 with TRBJ2-6; 8 positions agree with TRBD1. With V trimmed by 6 bases and J by 0 bases, 5 bases remained unmatched. Germline CDR1 reads SGHRS; CDR2 reads YFSETQ. This CDR3 is 16 amino acids long. The CDR3 DNA sequence: TGCGCCAGCACCCTAGACAGGGGCTCTGGGGCCAACGTCCTGACTTTC. Translated: CASTLDRGSGANVLTF.

This clone was picked up a small number of times. The gene calls are TRBV7-9 and TRBJ1-4; the D gene is possibly TRBD1 (5 bases). V lost 1 base, J lost 3 bases, and 12 bases lay in between. The CDR3 runs to 16 residues. Germline loops: CDR1 SEHNR, CDR2 FQNEAQ (reference sequence). CDR3 in amino acids: CASSLVEGPSNEKLFF. CDR3 DNA sequence: TGTGCCAGCAGCTTAGTAGAGGGGCCGTCTAATGAAAAACTGTTTTTT.